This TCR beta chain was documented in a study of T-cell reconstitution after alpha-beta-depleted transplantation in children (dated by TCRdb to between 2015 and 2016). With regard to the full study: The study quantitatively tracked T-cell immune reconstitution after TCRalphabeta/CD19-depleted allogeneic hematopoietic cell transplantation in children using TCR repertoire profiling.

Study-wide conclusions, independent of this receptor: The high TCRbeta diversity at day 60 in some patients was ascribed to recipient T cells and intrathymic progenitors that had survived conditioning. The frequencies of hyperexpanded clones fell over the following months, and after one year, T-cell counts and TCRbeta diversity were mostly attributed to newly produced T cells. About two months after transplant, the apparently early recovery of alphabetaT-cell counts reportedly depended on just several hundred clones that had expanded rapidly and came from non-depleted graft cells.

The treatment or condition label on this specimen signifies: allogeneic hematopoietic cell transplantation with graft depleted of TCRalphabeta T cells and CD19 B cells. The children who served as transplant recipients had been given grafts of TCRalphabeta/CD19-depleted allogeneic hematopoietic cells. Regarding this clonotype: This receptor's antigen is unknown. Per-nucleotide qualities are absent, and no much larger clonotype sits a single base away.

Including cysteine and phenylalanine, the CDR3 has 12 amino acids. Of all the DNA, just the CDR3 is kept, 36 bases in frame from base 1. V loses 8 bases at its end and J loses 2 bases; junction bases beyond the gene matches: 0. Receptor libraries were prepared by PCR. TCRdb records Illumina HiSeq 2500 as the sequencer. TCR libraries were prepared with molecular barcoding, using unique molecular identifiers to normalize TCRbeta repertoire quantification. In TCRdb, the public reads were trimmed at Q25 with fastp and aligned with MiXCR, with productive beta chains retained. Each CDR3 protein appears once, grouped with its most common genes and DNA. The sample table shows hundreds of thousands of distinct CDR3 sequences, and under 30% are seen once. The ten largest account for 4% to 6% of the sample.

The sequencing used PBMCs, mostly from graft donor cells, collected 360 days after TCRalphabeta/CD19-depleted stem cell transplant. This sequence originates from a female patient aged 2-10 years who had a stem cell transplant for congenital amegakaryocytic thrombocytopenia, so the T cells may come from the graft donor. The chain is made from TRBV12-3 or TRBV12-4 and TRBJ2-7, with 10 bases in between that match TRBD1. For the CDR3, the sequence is CASGTGAYEQYF. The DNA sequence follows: TGTGCCAGCGGGACAGGGGCCTACGAGCAGTACTTC.